The rows below give T cell receptor beta chains drawn from one sample of a study of T cells in Graves' hyperthyroidism and ophthalmopathy. MiXCR, run by TCRdb on the multiplex PCR reads, gives a single entry per CDR3 protein. The data show fewer than 750,000 distinct CDR3 sequences, around 42% seen once. Sample: peripheral blood or thyroid tissue (not recorded which). The source is a woman aged 18-29 years with Graves' hyperthyroidism. The CDR3 runs from the conserved cysteine through the conserved F or W. The order of the fields is V gene, J gene, D gene, clone size, CDR3 protein, CDR3 DNA. A D gene is named only where the DNA matches it firmly. Not every row has a clone size; where given, it reads once, few, many or a size class.

TRBV11-2	TRBJ1-6	.	many	CASSRPGPSPLHF	TGTGCCAGCAGCCGTCCAGGGCCTTCACCCCTCCACTTT
TRBV7-2	TRBJ1-2	.	many	CASSSEGGLDYGYTF	TGTGCCAGCAGCTCAGAGGGGGGCTTGGACTATGGCTACACCTTC
TRBV5-6	TRBJ1-2	.	.	CASSSYTGGYTF	TGTGCCAGCAGCTCCTACACCGGGGGCTACACCTTC
TRBV10-3	TRBJ1-4	.	.	CAISEFETRGEKLFF	TGTGCCATCAGTGAGTTCGAGACCAGAGGGGAAAAACTGTTTTTT
TRBV4-3	TRBJ1-5	TRBD1	many	CASSQWTGGNQPQHF	TGCGCCAGCAGCCAATGGACAGGGGGGAATCAGCCCCAGCATTTT
TRBV7-2	TRBJ2-2	TRBD2	few	CASSSNSGRGRELFF	TGTGCCAGCAGCTCAAATAGCGGGAGAGGTCGGGAGCTGTTTTTT
TRBV24-1	TRBJ1-5	.	many	CAISAGPQPQHF	TGTGCCATCAGCGCAGGGCCTCAGCCCCAGCATTTT
TRBV19	TRBJ1-3	.	.	CASSYYSGRSSGNTIYF	TGTGCCAGTAGTTACTATTCGGGACGGAGCTCTGGAAACACCATATATTTT
TRBV12-3/TRBV12-4	TRBJ2-2	TRBD2	many	CASSPSPGTRVYTGELFF	TGTGCCAGCAGTCCCTCACCCGGGACTAGGGTTTACACCGGGGAGCTGTTTTTT
TRBV7-2	TRBJ1-5	.	.	CASSKEGVRFFSNQPQHF	TGTGCCAGTAGCAAGGAGGGGGTCCGCTTTTTTAGCAATCAGCCCCAGCATTTT
TRBV30	TRBJ1-3	.	.	CAWSLGASGNTIYF	TGTGCCTGGAGTTTAGGGGCCTCTGGAAACACCATATATTTT
TRBV24-1	TRBJ2-6	.	.	CATSGGRDSGANVLTF	TGTGCCACCAGTGGAGGACGGGACTCTGGGGCCAACGTCCTGACTTTC
TRBV5-4	TRBJ2-5	.	.	CASSSSFSGPGETQYF	TGTGCCAGCAGCTCGTCTTTTAGCGGTCCGGGGGAGACCCAGTACTTC
TRBV7-2	TRBJ2-5	.	.	CACTVGWKETQHF	TGTGCCTGCACCGTTGGGTGGAAGGAGACCCAGCACTTC
TRBV20-1	TRBJ2-3	TRBD2	once	CSAPRTSVPDTQYF	TGCAGTGCTCCACGGACTAGCGTGCCAGATACGCAGTATTTT
TRBV20-1	TRBJ2-2	.	many	CSASLDGAGELFF	TGCAGTGCCTCACTGGACGGCGCCGGGGAGCTGTTTTTT
TRBV25-1	TRBJ2-1	TRBD2	.	CASSDSGSRNEQFF	TGTGCCAGCAGCGACAGCGGGAGTAGGAATGAGCAGTTCTTC
TRBV7-3	TRBJ2-5	.	once	CASSFYICSADRGGETQYF	.
TRBV20-1	TRBJ2-3	.	few	CSAEQLSTDTQYF	TGCAGTGCTGAACAACTTAGCACAGATACGCAGTATTTT
TRBV7-9	TRBJ2-7	.	many	CASSPTHEQYF	TGTGCCAGCAGCCCTACGCACGAGCAGTACTTC
TRBV10-3	TRBJ2-2	.	.	CAISELGGLNTGELFF	TGTGCCATCAGTGAGTTGGGAGGCCTGAACACCGGGGAGCTGTTTTTT
TRBV4-3	TRBJ2-2	.	many	CASSPVNTGELFF	TGCGCCAGCAGCCCGGTCAACACCGGGGAGCTGTTTTTT
TRBV7-2	TRBJ2-1	.	.	CASSFRGWNNEQFF	TGTGCCAGCAGCTTCCGAGGGTGGAACAATGAGCAGTTCTTC
TRBV29-1	TRBJ2-7	.	.	CSVEVPGSPYEQYF	TGCAGCGTTGAAGTCCCCGGGTCCCCCTACGAGCAGTACTTC
TRBV2	TRBJ1-2	TRBD1	many	CASSPLTGGTGYTF	TGTGCCAGCAGTCCCCTCACAGGGGGTACTGGCTACACCTTC
TRBV14	TRBJ2-7	TRBD1	once	CASSQAGGMGEQYF	TGTGCCAGCAGCCAAGCAGGGGGAATGGGTGAGCAGTACTTC
TRBV7-2	TRBJ2-1	.	few	CASSPWSGPIVPNEQFF	TGTGCCAGCTCACCCTGGTCGGGTCCAATAGTTCCAAATGAGCAGTTCTTC
TRBV2	TRBJ2-1	.	few	CASQGNEQFF	TGTGCCAGCCAGGGAAATGAGCAGTTCTTC
TRBV24-1	TRBJ2-2	.	many	CATRLTYTGELFF	TGTGCCACCAGGTTAACGTACACCGGGGAGCTGTTTTTT
TRBV7-9	TRBJ2-2	TRBD2	.	CASSLNRRGGELFF	TGTGCCAGCAGCTTAAATCGTCGGGGGGGTGAGCTGTTTTTT
TRBV7-2	TRBJ2-7	.	once	CASSLVSGELYF	TGTGCCAGCAGCCTAGTCTCCGGGGAGCTGTACTTC
TRBV20-1	TRBJ2-7	.	.	CSARAGTGPLGEQYF	TGCAGTGCTAGAGCTGGGACTGGCCCCCTGGGCGAGCAGTACTTC
TRBV9	TRBJ1-1	.	many	CASSSTKSRPAFF	TGTGCCAGCAGCTCTACAAAGTCCCGCCCAGCTTTCTTT
TRBV6-2/TRBV6-3	TRBJ2-7	.	many	CASGSKQQYF	TGTGCCAGCGGGAGTAAACAGCAGTACTTC
TRBV10-3	TRBJ2-7	TRBD2	.	CAISLAGYEQYF	TGTGCCATCAGCCTAGCGGGCTACGAGCAGTACTTC
TRBV2	TRBJ1-5	.	many	CASSKDNLGPQHF	TGTGCCAGCAGTAAAGACAACCTCGGGCCCCAGCATTTT
TRBV19	TRBJ2-5	.	many	CASSSDLGQGEETQYF	TGTGCCAGTAGTTCCGACCTAGGGCAGGGTGAAGAGACCCAGTACTTC
TRBV4-1	TRBJ2-7	.	many	CASSQDWQSSYEQYF	TGCGCCAGCAGCCAAGATTGGCAGAGCTCCTACGAGCAGTACTTC
TRBV9	TRBJ2-6	TRBD2	many	CASSGGGTGANVLTF	TGTGCCAGCAGCGGGGGGGGGACTGGGGCCAACGTCCTGACTTTC
TRBV5-1	TRBJ2-7	.	many	CASSLVVEADYEQYF	TGCGCCAGCAGCTTGGTTGTAGAAGCGGACTACGAGCAGTACTTC
TRBV7-2	TRBJ1-3	.	few	CASSKISRSSGNTIYF	TGTGCCAGCAGCAAAATATCAAGGAGCTCCGGAAACACCATATATTTT
TRBV19	TRBJ1-1	.	.	CASSIAEGQNTEAFF	TGTGCCAGTAGTATAGCAGAGGGGCAGAACACTGAAGCTTTCTTT
TRBV19	TRBJ1-5	TRBD1	many	CASSRDRGPQPQHF	TGTGCCAGTAGTAGGGACAGAGGTCCTCAGCCCCAGCATTTT
TRBV9	TRBJ2-7	TRBD2	many	CASSAGGAGYEQYF	TGTGCCAGCAGCGCGGGGGGGGCTGGATACGAGCAGTACTTC
TRBV20-1	TRBJ1-1	.	many	CSASRSNTEAFF	TGCAGTGCTTCGCGGAGTAACACTGAAGCTTTCTTT